These T cell receptor beta chains were read from a single sample in a study of technical replicates of blood from a handful of donors. Some clones are missing from TCRdb's copy, which holds only in-frame ones; the method was immunoSEQ multiplex PCR. Here the sample spans over 75,000 clones, nearly 97% being singletons. The source material was T cells isolated from PBMCs. The receptors were gathered from a human donor in good health. CDR3s include the opening cysteine and the closing phenylalanine or tryptophan.

>TRBJ2-7|TRBV28
CASIDRGWAYEQYF
>TRBJ2-7|TRBV7-2
CASSSRTRGNEQYF
>TRBJ2-3|TRBV19
CASMRDYDTDTQYF
>TRBJ1-2|TRBV6-5
CASSTGGHYGYTF
>TRBJ2-2|TRBV10-3
CAIAGTGGTGELFF
>TRBJ2-2|TRBV6-5
CASSYSAGRTGELFF
>TRBJ2-3|TRBV29-1
CSAAWTSSSKRTDTQYF
>TRBJ2-1|TRBV9
CASSPSGTSLVF
>TRBJ2-7|TRBV12-5
CASGLAGNEQYF
>TRBJ1-5|TRBV18
CASSPEGASQPQHF
>TRBJ1-5|TRBV7-2
CASSGSPGASGQPQHF
>TRBJ2-5|TRBV30
CASSTSGGSRETQYF
>TRBJ2-1|TRBV7-8
CASSSDRGQNYNEQFF
>TRBJ1-5|TRBV2
CASSPLTGINQPQHF
>TRBJ2-6|TRBV2
CASSEFRLDTYSGANVLTF
>TRBJ1-2|TRBV27
CASSLRGLEGSYGYTF
>TRBJ2-7|TRBV4-1
CASSQVGLAGVEQYF
>TRBJ1-2|TRBV2
CASSNGQGPELSGGYTF
>TRBJ1-5|TRBV4-1
CASSQDPLKGQGRQPQHF
>TRBJ2-5|TRBV9
CASSRTSGSQETQYF
>TRBJ1-6|TRBV19
CASSIAPPGQGVSPLHF
>TRBJ1-2|TRBV4-1
CASSQSQGGYGYTF
>TRBJ2-7|TRBV5-1
CASSQGTADEQYF
>TRBJ1-2|TRBV7-2
CASSVGASGENGYTF
>TRBJ2-1|TRBV5-1
CASSLGLALLYNEQFF
>TRBJ2-1|TRBV7-9
CAAGRGGNEQFF
>TRBJ2-1|TRBV4-2
CASSQAGVGAAYNEQFF
>TRBJ1-4|TRBV19
CASSREKGNEKLFF
>TRBJ1-3|TRBV2
CASSESLTTGNTIYF
>TRBJ2-3|TRBV7-9
CASSLGGTGTDTQYF
>TRBJ2-1|TRBV29-1
CSVDGRLAGGNEQFF
>TRBJ2-7|TRBV2
CASSDESRKAYEQYF
>TRBJ1-3|TRBV11-1
CASSPTSGGNTIYF
>TRBJ2-1|TRBV7-9
CASSLGSGGGTYNEQFF
>TRBJ2-7|TRBV4-1
CASSQTGDRGEQYF
>TRBJ2-7|TRBV27
CASSDLTAYEQYF
>TRBJ1-2|TRBV27
CASRPTGLNYGYTF
>TRBJ2-7|TRBV2
CASSEAGSGGASYEQYF
>TRBJ2-1|TRBV2
CATTDLTGSSYNEQFF
>TRBJ2-2|TRBV6-5
CASSPGENTGELFF